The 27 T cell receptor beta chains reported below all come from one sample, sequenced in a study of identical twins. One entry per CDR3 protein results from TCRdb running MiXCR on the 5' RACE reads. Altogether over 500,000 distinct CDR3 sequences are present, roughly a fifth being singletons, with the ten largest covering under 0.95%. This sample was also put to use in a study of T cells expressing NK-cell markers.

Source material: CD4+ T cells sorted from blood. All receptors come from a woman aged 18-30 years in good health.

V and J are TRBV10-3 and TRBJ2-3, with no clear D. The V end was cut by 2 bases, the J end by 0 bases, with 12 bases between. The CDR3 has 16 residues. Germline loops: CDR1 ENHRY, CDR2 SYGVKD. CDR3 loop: CAISEGSGRSTDTQYF. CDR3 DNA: TGTGCCATCAGTGAGGGATCGGGCCGTAGCACAGATACGCAGTATTTT.

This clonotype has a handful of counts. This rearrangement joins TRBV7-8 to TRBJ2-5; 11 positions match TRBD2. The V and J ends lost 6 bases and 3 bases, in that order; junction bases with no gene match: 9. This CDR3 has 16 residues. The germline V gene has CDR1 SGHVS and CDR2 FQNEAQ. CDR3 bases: TGTGCCAGCAGGCTACTAGGGACTAGCGGAAAAGAGACCCAGTACTTC. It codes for CASRLLGTSGKETQYF.

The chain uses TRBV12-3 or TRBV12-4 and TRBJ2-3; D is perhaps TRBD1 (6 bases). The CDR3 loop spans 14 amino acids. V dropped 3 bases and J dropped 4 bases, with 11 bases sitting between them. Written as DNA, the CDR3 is TGTGCCAGCAGTTTGGGGGCGTACGCAGATACGCAGTATTTT. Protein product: CASSLGAYADTQYF.

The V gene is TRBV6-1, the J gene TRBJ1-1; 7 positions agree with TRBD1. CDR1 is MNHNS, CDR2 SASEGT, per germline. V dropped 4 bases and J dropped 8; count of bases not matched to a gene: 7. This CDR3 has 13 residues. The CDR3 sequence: CASSVTGTAEAFF. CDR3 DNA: TGTGCCAGCAGTGTTACCGGGACAGCCGAAGCTTTCTTT.

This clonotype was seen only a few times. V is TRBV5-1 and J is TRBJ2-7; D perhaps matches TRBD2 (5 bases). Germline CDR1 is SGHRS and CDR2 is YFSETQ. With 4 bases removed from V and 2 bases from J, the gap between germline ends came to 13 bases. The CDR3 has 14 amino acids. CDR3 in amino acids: CASSGLIHTYEQYF. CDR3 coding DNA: TGCGCCAGCAGCGGACTGATACACACCTACGAGCAGTACTTC.

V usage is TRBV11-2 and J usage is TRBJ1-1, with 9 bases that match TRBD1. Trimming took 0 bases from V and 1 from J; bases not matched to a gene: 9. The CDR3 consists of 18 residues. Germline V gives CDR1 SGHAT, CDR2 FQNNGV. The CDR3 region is CASSLDTWDRAKNTEAFF. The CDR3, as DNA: TGTGCCAGCAGCTTAGACACGTGGGACAGGGCAAAGAACACTGAAGCTTTCTTT.

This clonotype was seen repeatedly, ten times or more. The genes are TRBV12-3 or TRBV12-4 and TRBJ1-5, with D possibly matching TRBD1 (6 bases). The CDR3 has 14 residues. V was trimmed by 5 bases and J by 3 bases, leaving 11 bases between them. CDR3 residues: CASSPGTTNQPQHF. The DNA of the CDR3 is TGTGCCAGCAGTCCCGGGACAACCAATCAGCCCCAGCATTTT.

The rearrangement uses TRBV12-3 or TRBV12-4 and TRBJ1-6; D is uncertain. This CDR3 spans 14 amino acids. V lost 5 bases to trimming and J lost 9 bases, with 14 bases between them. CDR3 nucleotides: TGTGCCAGCAGTCCCCGTTTGGCCCGTTCACCCCTCCACTTT. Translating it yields CASSPRLARSPLHF.

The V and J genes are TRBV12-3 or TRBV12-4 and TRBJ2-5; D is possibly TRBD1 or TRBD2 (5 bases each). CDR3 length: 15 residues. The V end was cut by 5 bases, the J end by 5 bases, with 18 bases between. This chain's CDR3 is CASSPGFLAEETQYF. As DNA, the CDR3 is TGTGCCAGCAGTCCAGGGTTCCTAGCCGAGGAGACCCAGTACTTC.

The CDR3 nucleotides read TGCGCCAGCAGCTTGACCAACACAGGGAGCTACGAGCAGTACTTC. Its translation: CASSLTNTGSYEQYF. The V gene is TRBV5-1, the J gene TRBJ2-7, with D maybe TRBD1 (6 bases). The germline CDR1 and CDR2 sequences are SGHRS and YFSETQ. The CDR3 totals 15 residues. Trimming took 1 base from V and 3 from J, leaving 14 bases between them.

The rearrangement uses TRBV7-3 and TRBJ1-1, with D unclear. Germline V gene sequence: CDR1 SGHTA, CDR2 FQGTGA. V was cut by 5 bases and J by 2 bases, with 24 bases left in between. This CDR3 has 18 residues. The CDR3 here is CASSPLIGWSPSNTEAFF. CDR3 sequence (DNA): TGTGCCAGCAGCCCCCTAATCGGGTGGTCTCCCTCCAACACTGAAGCTTTCTTT.

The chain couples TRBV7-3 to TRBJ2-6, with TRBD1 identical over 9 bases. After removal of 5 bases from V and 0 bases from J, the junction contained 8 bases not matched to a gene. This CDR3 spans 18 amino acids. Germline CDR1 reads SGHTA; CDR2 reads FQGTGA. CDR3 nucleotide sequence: TGTGCCAGCAGCCTGACCGGGACAGGGTCCTCTGGGGCCAACGTCCTGACTTTC. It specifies CASSLTGTGSSGANVLTF.

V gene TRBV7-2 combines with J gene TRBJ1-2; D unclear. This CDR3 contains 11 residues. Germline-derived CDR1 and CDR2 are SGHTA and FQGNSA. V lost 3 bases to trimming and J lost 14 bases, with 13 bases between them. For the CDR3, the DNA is TGTGCCAGCAGCTTCTACACGGACGTAACCTTC. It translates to CASSFYTDVTF.

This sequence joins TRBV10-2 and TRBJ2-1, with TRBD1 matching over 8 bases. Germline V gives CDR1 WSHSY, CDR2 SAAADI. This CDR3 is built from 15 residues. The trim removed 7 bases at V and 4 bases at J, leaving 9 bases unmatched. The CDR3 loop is CASMELRDRYNEQFF. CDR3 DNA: TGCGCCAGCATGGAACTCCGGGACAGGTACAATGAGCAGTTCTTC.

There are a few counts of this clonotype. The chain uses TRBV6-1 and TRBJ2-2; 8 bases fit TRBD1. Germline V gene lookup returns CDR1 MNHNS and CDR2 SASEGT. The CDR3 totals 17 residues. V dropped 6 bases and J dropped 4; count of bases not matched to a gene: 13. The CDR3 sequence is CASRLRGQVQTTGELFF. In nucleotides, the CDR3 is TGTGCCAGCAGACTCAGGGGACAGGTCCAAACCACCGGGGAGCTGTTTTTT.

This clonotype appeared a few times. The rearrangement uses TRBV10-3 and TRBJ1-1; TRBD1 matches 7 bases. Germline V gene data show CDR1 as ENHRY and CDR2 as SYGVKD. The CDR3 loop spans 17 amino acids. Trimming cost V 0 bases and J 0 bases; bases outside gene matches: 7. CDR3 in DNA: TGTGCCATCAGTGAGTCCGACTGGGACAGCCTGAACACTGAAGCTTTCTTT. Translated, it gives CAISESDWDSLNTEAFF.

CDR3 sequence reads: CASSLRFAGANVLTF. The CDR3 DNA follows: TGTGCCAGCAGCTTACGGTTCGCTGGGGCCAACGTCCTGACTTTC. The V and J genes are TRBV5-6 and TRBJ2-6; the D is unclear. Germline-derived CDR1 and CDR2 are SGHDT and YYEEEE. The CDR3 contains 15 residues. Trimming stripped 2 bases from V and 2 bases from J, with 8 bases between.

The CDR3 nucleotides are TGCGCCAGCAGCACCGGACAGGGCTTATACGAGCAGTACTTC. This sequence encodes CASSTGQGLYEQYF. The rearrangement links TRBV5-1 to TRBJ2-7; 8 bases align to TRBD1. Germline trimming cut 4 bases from V and 4 bases from J; bases unmatched to any gene: 7. Germline V lookup: CDR1 SGHRS, CDR2 YFSETQ. The CDR3 totals 14 residues.

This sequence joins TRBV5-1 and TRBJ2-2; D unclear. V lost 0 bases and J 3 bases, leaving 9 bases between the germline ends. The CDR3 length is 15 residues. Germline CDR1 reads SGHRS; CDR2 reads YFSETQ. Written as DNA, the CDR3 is TGCGCCAGCAGCTTGGGGAACGGACACACCGGGGAGCTGTTTTTT. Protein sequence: CASSLGNGHTGELFF. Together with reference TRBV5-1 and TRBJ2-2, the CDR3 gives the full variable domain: KAGVTQTPRYLIKTRGQQVTLSCSPISGHRSVSWYQQTPGQGLQFLFEYFSETQRNKGNFPGRFSGRQFSNSRSEMNVSTLELGDSALYLCASSLGNGHTGELFFGEGSRLTVL.

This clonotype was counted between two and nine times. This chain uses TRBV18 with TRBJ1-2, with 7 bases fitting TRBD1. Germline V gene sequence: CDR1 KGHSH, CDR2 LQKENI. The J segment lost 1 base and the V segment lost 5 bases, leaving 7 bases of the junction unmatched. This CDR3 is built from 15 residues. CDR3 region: CASSSGQKINYGYTF. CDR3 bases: TGTGCCAGCTCATCGGGACAGAAGATTAACTATGGCTACACCTTC.

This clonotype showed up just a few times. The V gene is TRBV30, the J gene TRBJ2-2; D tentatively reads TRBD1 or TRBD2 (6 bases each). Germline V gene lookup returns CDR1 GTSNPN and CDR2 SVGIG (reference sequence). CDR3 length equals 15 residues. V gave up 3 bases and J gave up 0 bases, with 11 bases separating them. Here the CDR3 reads CAWSRGGTNTGELFF. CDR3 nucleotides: TGTGCCTGGAGCCGAGGGGGGACGAACACCGGGGAGCTGTTTTTT.

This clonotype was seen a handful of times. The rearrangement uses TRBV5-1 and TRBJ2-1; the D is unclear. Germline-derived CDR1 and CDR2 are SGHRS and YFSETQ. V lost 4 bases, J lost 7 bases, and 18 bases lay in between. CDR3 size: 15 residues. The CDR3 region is CASSPTTGRRNEQFF. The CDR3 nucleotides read TGCGCCAGCAGCCCAACGACCGGCCGTCGGAATGAGCAGTTCTTC.

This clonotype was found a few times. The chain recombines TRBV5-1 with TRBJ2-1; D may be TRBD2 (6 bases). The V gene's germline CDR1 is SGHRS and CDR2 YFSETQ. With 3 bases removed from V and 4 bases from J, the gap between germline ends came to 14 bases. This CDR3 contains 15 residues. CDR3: CASSSSTGSYNEQFF. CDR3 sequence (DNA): TGCGCCAGCAGCTCATCCACCGGGAGTTACAATGAGCAGTTCTTC.

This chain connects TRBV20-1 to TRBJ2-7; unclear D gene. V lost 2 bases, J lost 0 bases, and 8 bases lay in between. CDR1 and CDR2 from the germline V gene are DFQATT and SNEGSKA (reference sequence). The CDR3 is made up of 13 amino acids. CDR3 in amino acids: CSARSRSSYEQYF. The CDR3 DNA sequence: TGCAGTGCTAGATCACGGAGCTCCTACGAGCAGTACTTC.

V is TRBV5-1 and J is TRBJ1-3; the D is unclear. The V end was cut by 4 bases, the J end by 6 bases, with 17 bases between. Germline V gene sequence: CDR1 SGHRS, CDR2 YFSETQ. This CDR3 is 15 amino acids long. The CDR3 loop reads CASSLGGASKNTIYF. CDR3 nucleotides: TGCGCCAGCAGCCTGGGAGGAGCCTCCAAAAACACCATATATTTT.

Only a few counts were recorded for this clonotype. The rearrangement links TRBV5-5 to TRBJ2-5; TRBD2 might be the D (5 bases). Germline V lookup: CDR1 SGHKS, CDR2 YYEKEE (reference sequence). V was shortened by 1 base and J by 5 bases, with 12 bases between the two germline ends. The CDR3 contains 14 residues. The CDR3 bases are TGTGCCAGCAGCTTGCCCGGAGGTGATGAGACCCAGTACTTC. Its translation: CASSLPGGDETQYF.

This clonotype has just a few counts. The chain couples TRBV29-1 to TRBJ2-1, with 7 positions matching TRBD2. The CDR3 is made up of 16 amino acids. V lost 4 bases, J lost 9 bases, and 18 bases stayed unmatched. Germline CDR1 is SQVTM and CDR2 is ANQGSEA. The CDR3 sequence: CSVGGGAAGAESEQFF. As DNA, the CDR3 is TGCAGCGTTGGTGGAGGGGCGGCGGGAGCTGAAAGTGAGCAGTTCTTC.